The 23 T cell receptor beta chains given below trace back to one sample, sequenced in a study of blood T cell repertoires in COVID-19. Only in-frame clones appear in the TCRdb table, and some are missing; sequencing was by immunoSEQ multiplex PCR. In the table there are 200,000 or so clones, about 80% of which are singletons. The sequenced material came from PBMCs or T cells enriched from blood (not recorded which). These receptors originate from a man in his forties who had recovered from COVID-19.

The chain has TRBV21-1 and TRBJ2-7; TRBD2, the D gene given by the table, was not confirmed from the DNA. TRBV21-1 is annotated as a pseudogene. The CDR3 is made up of 19 amino acids. CDR3 DNA: TGTGCCAGCAGCAAACTCGGGACTAGCGGGGGAGTATCCTCCTACGAGCAGTACTTC. As protein: CASSKLGTSGGVSSYEQYF.

This clone was detected only once. The gene calls are TRBV27 and TRBJ1-1; the match to TRBD1 covers 9 bases. Trimming at V came to 1 base and at J to 0 bases, leaving 12 bases not matched to a gene. CDR1 and CDR2 (germline): MNHEY, SMNVEV (reference sequence). CDR3 length equals 19 residues. The CDR3 loop reads CASSLFPTGTGPMNTEAFF. The CDR3 DNA reads as TGTGCCAGCAGTTTATTCCCGACCGGGACAGGGCCCATGAACACTGAAGCTTTCTTT.

The gene calls are TRBV25-1 and TRBJ1-2; 7 bases match TRBD1. Germline CDR1 and CDR2: MGHDK and SYGVNS. CDR3 length: 14 residues. Unmatched junction bases numbered 11, after V lost 7 bases and J lost 6 bases. The CDR3 DNA is TGTGCCAGCACCGCCCCGACAGGGAGGAATGGCTACACCTTC. Amino acids: CASTAPTGRNGYTF.

The V call is TRBV6-1, the J call TRBJ1-2; 9 positions agree with TRBD1. V lost 7 bases and J lost 7; bases outside the gene matches: 10. Germline loops: CDR1 MNHNS, CDR2 SASEGT. CDR3 length: 14 residues. The CDR3 coding sequence is TGTGCCAGCATCGGGACAGGGCAAGGATCTGGCTACACCTTC. Translating it yields CASIGTGQGSGYTF.

The chain combines TRBV6-5 with TRBJ1-5; D unclear. The CDR3 covers 14 residues. Germline V gene data show CDR1 as MNHEY and CDR2 as SVGAGI. With 10 bases removed from V and 4 bases from J, the gap between germline ends came to 17 bases. CDR3 nucleotide sequence: TGTGCCATTCAAAGTGGGCAGAGTAATCAGCCCCAGCATTTT. Translated, it gives CAIQSGQSNQPQHF.

The V call is TRBV5-1, the J call TRBJ2-5, with D possibly TRBD2 on 5 matching bases. Germline CDR1 reads SGHRS; CDR2 reads YFSETQ. V was clipped by 1 base and J by 1 base, with 11 bases between them. The CDR3 is 15 residues long. CDR3 nucleotides: TGCGCCAGCAGCTTGTTTAGAACTAGCCAAGAGACCCAGTACTTC. It translates to CASSLFRTSQETQYF.

V usage is TRBV29-1 and J usage is TRBJ1-5, with TRBD1 matching 7 bases. Per the germline V gene, CDR1 is SQVTM and CDR2 is ANQGSEA. The V gene end was trimmed by 4 bases and the J gene end by 7 bases; junction bases not matched to a gene: 7. The CDR3 is made up of 13 amino acids. CDR3 in amino acids: CSVGGTADQPQHF. The CDR3 coding sequence is TGCAGCGTTGGGGGGACAGCCGACCAGCCCCAGCATTTT.

The chain employs TRBV5-4 and TRBJ1-2, with D tentatively TRBD1 (6 bases). Deletions cut 0 bases from V and 4 bases from J, with 13 bases between. Germline assignment: CDR1 SGHNT and CDR2 YYREEE (reference sequence). This CDR3 contains 15 residues. The CDR3 coding sequence is TGTGCCAGCAGCTTGGAGGGGGTACGAAGCTATGGCTACACCTTC. This gives the protein CASSLEGVRSYGYTF.

The chain joins TRBV5-4 to TRBJ1-2, with TRBD1 matching 8 bases. The CDR3 is made up of 14 amino acids. Trimming at V came to 4 bases and at J to 4 bases, leaving 6 bases not matched to a gene. Germline CDR1 and CDR2: SGHNT and YYREEE (reference sequence). The CDR3 protein is CASSQNRGSYGYTF. CDR3 nucleotide sequence: TGTGCCAGCAGCCAAAACAGGGGGTCCTATGGCTACACCTTC.

J is TRBJ1-1 and V is TRBV4-1; 7 bases fit TRBD1. With 5 bases clipped from V and 0 bases from J, the junction kept 6 bases outside the gene matches. The length of the CDR3 is 15 residues. Germline V gene lookup returns CDR1 MGHRA and CDR2 YSYEKL. CDR3 protein: CASSVTGTVNTEAFF. The CDR3 coding sequence is TGCGCCAGCAGCGTAACCGGGACAGTGAACACTGAAGCTTTCTTT.

The chain joins TRBV3-1 (or the pseudogene TRBV3-2) to TRBJ2-7; 7 bases agree with TRBD2. This CDR3 is 12 amino acids long. V lost 0 bases to trimming and J lost 13 bases; unmatched junction nucleotides: 6. Germline assignment: CDR1 LGHDT and CDR2 YNNKEL (reference sequence). The CDR3 sequence: CASSQEPSGVYF. The CDR3 region has the DNA TGTGCCAGCAGCCAAGAGCCCAGCGGGGTCTACTTC.

This chain links TRBV6-5 with TRBJ1-2, with 9 bases that match TRBD1. Looked up from germline, CDR1 is MNHEY and CDR2 is SVGAGI. V dropped 6 bases and J dropped 6; count of bases not matched to a gene: 5. The CDR3 has 13 residues. The chain's CDR3 is CASRGQGVDGYTF. The CDR3 DNA reads TGTGCCAGCAGGGGACAGGGTGTTGATGGCTACACCTTC.

V is TRBV5-1 and J is TRBJ2-7, with 8 bases that match TRBD1. Germline loops: CDR1 SGHRS, CDR2 YFSETQ. V shed 3 bases and J 2 bases; nucleotides not matched to a gene: 7. This CDR3 contains 15 residues. DNA for the CDR3: TGCGCCAGCAGCTCATCAGGACAGGGAACCTACGAGCAGTACTTC. Protein: CASSSSGQGTYEQYF.

This chain joins TRBV19 and TRBJ2-7; unclear D gene. The V end was cut by 2 bases, the J end by 2 bases, with 10 bases between. Germline V gene sequence: CDR1 LNHDA, CDR2 SQIVND (reference sequence). There are 14 residues in the CDR3. This CDR3 is CASSINDKTYEQYF. CDR3 nucleotide sequence: TGTGCCAGTAGTATAAACGACAAGACCTACGAGCAGTACTTC.

The chain has TRBV9 and TRBJ2-3, with D possibly TRBD1 on 5 matching bases. CDR1 and CDR2 from the germline V gene are SGDLS and YYNGEE. V shed 3 bases and J shed 3 bases, with 11 bases lying between them. The CDR3 covers 14 residues. The CDR3 sequence: CASSETVRTDTQYF. The CDR3 DNA sequence: TGTGCCAGCAGCGAGACAGTCCGTACAGATACGCAGTATTTT.

The chain uses TRBV5-1 and TRBJ2-2; TRBD1 aligns across 9 bases. CDR3 length equals 16 residues. From germline, CDR1 is SGHRS and CDR2 YFSETQ. V dropped 4 bases and J dropped 5; count of bases not matched to a gene: 9. CDR3 bases: TGCGCCAGCAGCCTCGGGGGGACAGGGTGGACCGGGGAGCTGTTTTTT. Translating gives CASSLGGTGWTGELFF. Full variable domain (outside the CDR3, taken from reference TRBV5-1 and TRBJ2-2): KAGVTQTPRYLIKTRGQQVTLSCSPISGHRSVSWYQQTPGQGLQFLFEYFSETQRNKGNFPGRFSGRQFSNSRSEMNVSTLELGDSALYLCASSLGGTGWTGELFFGEGSRLTVL.

The CDR3 region is CASGYSTNTGELFF. CDR3 bases: TGTGCCAGCGGGTACAGCACGAACACCGGGGAGCTGTTTTTT. V gene TRBV27 combines with J gene TRBJ2-2; D ambiguous. Between the trimmed V and J ends, which lost 8 bases and 0 bases, there was a span of 10 bases. The CDR3 runs to 14 residues. Germline V gene sequence: CDR1 MNHEY, CDR2 SMNVEV (reference sequence).

The rearrangement joins TRBV6-1 to TRBJ2-3; 7 bases are shared with TRBD1. Germline V lookup: CDR1 MNHNS, CDR2 SASEGT. Germline trimming cut 2 bases from V and 3 bases from J; bases unmatched to any gene: 8. This CDR3 is 16 amino acids long. This chain's CDR3 is CASSEFSQGLTDTQYF. The DNA for the CDR3 is TGTGCCAGCAGTGAATTCTCACAGGGGTTGACAGATACGCAGTATTTT.

The CDR3 DNA sequence: TGTGCCAGTAGTATCACACAGGGGGCGTCTGGCTACACCTTC. This encodes CASSITQGASGYTF. The genes are TRBV19 and TRBJ1-2; the match to TRBD1 covers 9 bases. Germline lookup yields CDR1 LNHDA and CDR2 SQIVND (reference sequence). J was trimmed by 7 bases and V by 3 bases; bases with no gene match: 6. The CDR3 covers 14 residues.

Only a few counts were recorded for this clone. The CDR3 protein is CASRASGGISYEQYF. The CDR3 nucleotides read TGTGCCAGCAGGGCTTCAGGGGGAATATCCTACGAGCAGTACTTC. This chain connects TRBV6-5 to TRBJ2-7; 7 bases fit TRBD1. This CDR3 spans 15 amino acids. Losses at the gene ends were 6 bases for V and 1 base for J; bases not matched to a gene: 9. Germline V lookup: CDR1 MNHEY, CDR2 SVGAGI.

In this sample, this clone turned up a few times. The CDR3 DNA is TGTGCCACCAGTGGAAAGGGAGCTAACTATGGCTACACCTTC. Translation gives CATSGKGANYGYTF. The chain links TRBV24-1 to TRBJ1-2; D gene unclear. The ends were cut back, 5 bases at V and 0 bases at J, with 9 bases in the middle. Germline CDR1 and CDR2: KGHDR and SFDVKD. The CDR3 is 14 residues long.

The chain combines TRBV29-1 with TRBJ1-6; tentative D call: TRBD1 (5 bases). V lost 7 bases and J lost 5, with 18 bases in between. Germline CDR1 reads SQVTM; CDR2 reads ANQGSEA. This CDR3 comprises 15 residues. The CDR3 nucleotides are TGCAGCGCCAGGTTAGGGGCGCACAATAATTCACCCCTCCACTTT. Translation gives CSARLGAHNNSPLHF.

In nucleotides, the CDR3 is TGTGCCAGCAGCCCAGTCACAGGGTATTACACTGAAGCTTTCTTT. Translating gives CASSPVTGYYTEAFF. This rearrangement joins TRBV9 to TRBJ1-1, with D maybe TRBD1 (6 bases). CDR3 length equals 15 residues. Germline V CDR1 and CDR2: SGDLS, YYNGEE. V was trimmed by 4 bases and J by 3 bases, leaving 16 bases between them.